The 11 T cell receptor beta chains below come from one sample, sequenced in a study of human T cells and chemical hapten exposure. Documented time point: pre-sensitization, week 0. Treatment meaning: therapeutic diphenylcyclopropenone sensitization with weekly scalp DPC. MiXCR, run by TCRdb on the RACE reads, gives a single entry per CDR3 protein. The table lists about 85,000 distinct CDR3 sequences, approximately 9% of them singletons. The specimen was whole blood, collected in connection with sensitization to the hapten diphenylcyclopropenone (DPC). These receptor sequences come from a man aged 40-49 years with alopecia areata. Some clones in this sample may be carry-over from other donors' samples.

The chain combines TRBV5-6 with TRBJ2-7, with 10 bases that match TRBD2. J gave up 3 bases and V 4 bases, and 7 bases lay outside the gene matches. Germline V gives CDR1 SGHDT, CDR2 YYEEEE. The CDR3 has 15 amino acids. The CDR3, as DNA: TGTGCCAGCAGCCCACCGGGACTAGCGTACTACGAGCAGTACGTC. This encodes CASSPPGLAYYEQYV.

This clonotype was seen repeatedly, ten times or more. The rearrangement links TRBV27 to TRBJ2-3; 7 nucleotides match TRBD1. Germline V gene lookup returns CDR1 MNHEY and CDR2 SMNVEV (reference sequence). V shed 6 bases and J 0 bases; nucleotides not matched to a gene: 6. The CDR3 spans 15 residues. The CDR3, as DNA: TGTGCCAGCAGGCCAGGGACAGTAAGCACAGATACGCAGTATTTT. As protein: CASRPGTVSTDTQYF.

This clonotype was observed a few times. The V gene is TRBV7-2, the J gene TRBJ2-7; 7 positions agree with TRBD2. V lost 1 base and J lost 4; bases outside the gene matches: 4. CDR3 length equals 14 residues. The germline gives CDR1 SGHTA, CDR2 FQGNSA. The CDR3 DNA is TGTGCCAGCAGCTTAGGGGGCGGGAGTTACGAGCAGTACTTC. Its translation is CASSLGGGSYEQYF.

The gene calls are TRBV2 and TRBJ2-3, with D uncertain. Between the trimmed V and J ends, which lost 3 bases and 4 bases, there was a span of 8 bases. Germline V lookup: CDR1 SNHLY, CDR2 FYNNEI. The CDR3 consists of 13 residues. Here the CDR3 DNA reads TGTGCCAGCAGTGAGGTAGCCTCAGATACGCAGTATTTT. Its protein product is CASSEVASDTQYF.

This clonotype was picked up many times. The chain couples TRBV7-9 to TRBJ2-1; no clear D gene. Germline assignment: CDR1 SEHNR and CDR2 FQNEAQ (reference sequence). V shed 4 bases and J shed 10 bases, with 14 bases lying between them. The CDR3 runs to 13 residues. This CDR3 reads CASSSARVREQFF. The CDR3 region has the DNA TGTGCCAGCAGCTCTGCGAGAGTTCGGGAGCAGTTCTTC.

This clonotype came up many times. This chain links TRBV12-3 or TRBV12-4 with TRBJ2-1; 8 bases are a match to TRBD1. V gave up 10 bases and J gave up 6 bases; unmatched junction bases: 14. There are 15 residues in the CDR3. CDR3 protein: CAIKFDRGFGNEQFF. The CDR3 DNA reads TGTGCCATCAAATTTGACAGGGGATTCGGCAATGAGCAGTTCTTC.

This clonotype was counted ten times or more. CDR3 DNA sequence: TGTGCCAGCAGCCCGCGCCAGCGGGAGGCTAGCACAGATACGCAGTATTTT. It specifies CASSPRQREASTDTQYF. The genes are TRBV14 and TRBJ2-3; 9 bases are shared with TRBD2. V lost 4 bases to trimming and J lost 0 bases; unmatched junction nucleotides: 8. Looked up from germline, CDR1 is SGHDN and CDR2 is FVKESK. The CDR3 is made up of 17 amino acids. The complete variable domain, with remaining parts taken from reference TRBV14 and TRBJ2-3, reads EAGVTQFPSHSVIEKGQTVTLRCDPISGHDNLYWYRRVMGKEIKFLLHFVKESKQDESGMPNNRFLAERTGGTYSTLKVQPAELEDSGVYFCASSPRQREASTDTQYFGPGTRLTVL.

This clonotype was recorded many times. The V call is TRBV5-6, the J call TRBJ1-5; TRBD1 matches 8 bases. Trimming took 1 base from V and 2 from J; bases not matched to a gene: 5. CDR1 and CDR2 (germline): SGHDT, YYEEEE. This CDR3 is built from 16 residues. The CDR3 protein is CASSLRTGSRNQPQHF. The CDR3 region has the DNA TGTGCCAGCAGCTTGAGGACAGGGTCCCGCAATCAGCCCCAGCATTTT.

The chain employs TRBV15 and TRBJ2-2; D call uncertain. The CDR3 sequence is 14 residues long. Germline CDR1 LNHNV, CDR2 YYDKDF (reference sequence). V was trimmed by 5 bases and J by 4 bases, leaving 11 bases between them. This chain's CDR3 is CATSVIRGTGELFF. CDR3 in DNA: TGTGCCACCAGCGTAATTCGAGGCACCGGGGAGCTGTTTTTT. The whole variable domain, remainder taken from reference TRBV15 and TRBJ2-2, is DAMVIQNPRYQVTQFGKPVTLSCSQTLNHNVMYWYQQKSSQAPKLLFHYYDKDFNNEADTPDNFQSRRPNTSFCFLDIRSPGLGDTAMYLCATSVIRGTGELFFGEGSRLTVL.

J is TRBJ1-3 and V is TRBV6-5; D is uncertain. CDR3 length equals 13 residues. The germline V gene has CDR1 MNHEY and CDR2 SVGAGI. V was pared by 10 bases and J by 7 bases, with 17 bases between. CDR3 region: CATGPHGSNTIYF. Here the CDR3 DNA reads TGTGCCACCGGGCCCCACGGGAGTAACACCATATATTTT.

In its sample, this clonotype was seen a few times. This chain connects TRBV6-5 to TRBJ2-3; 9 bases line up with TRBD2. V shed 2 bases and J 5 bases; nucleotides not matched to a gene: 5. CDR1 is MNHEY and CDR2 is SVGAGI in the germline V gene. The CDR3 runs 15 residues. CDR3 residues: CASSYRASGEDTQYF. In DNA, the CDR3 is TGTGCCAGCAGTTACCGGGCTAGCGGGGAAGATACGCAGTATTTT.